This T cell receptor beta chain was captured by sequencing in a study of Graves' ophthalmopathy and Graves' hyperthyroidism. Study-level background: Being free of ophthalmopathy for 18 months of follow-up defined stable hyperthyroidism. General study results and limits: Ophthalmopathy cases were distinguished from stable hyperthyroidism by a 13-signature model, reaching around 88% sensitivity and about 81% specificity.

As the template, RNA transcripts were used to amplify TCR beta CDR3 regions. The workflow started with a first-round RT-PCR run with HTBI primers and then moved on to a second-round multiplex PCR. TCRdb called the multiplex PCR reads again in MiXCR, with one record for every CDR3 protein. The data hold 580,000 or so distinct CDR3 sequences, with roughly 39% observed a single time. Hyperthyroidism in these 18- to 65-year-old patients was newly diagnosed, lasting under 2 months. Diagnoses were established from clinical symptoms, serum thyroxine, TRAb, thyroid ultrasound and orbital computed tomography. Germline values: CDR1 KGHDR, CDR2 SFDVKD. Between the trimmed V and J ends, which lost 0 bases and 1 base, there was a span of 11 bases. CDR3 length: 17 residues. The count of this clonotype is one. Antigen specificity is unknown.

The sequencing sample was made of peripheral blood or thyroid tissue (not recorded which). This chain links TRBV24-1 with TRBJ2-2; tentatively, D is TRBD1 (6 bases). The receptor's source is an adult man with Graves' hyperthyroidism. CDR3 bases: TGTGCCACCAGTGATTTGGGAGGACAGATGAACACCGGGGAGCTGTTTTTT. Protein product: CATSDLGGQMNTGELFF.